This TCR beta chain was captured by sequencing in a study of T cells in Graves' hyperthyroidism and ophthalmopathy. Over 9 ml of fresh peripheral blood supplied the PBMCs. In regard to this clonotype: As yet, its antigen is unknown.

Authors of the study amplified TCR beta CDR3 regions from RNA transcripts. HTBI primers were the set used in a first-round RT-PCR of the TCR CDR3. From the multiplex PCR reads, TCRdb called clonotypes with MiXCR, one entry per CDR3 protein. The sample has around 600,000 distinct CDR3 sequences, 15% to 19% seen once; the top ten hold approximately 7.4%. Points from the study as a whole: The model made its ophthalmopathy prediction, and onset followed a median approximately 6 months later.

Sequencing used blood. The clonotype was recovered from a woman in her 30s with Graves' hyperthyroidism.

The CDR3 reads CASSPLTSGASYEQYF. The CDR3 coding sequence is TGTGCCAGCAGTCCTTTGACTAGCGGGGCATCCTACGAGCAGTACTTC. This rearrangement joins TRBV2 to TRBJ2-7; 11 positions agree with TRBD2. This CDR3 spans 16 amino acids. Looked up from germline, CDR1 is SNHLY and CDR2 is FYNNEI. The J segment lost 1 base and the V segment lost 5 bases, leaving 7 bases of the junction unmatched.